Sequencing of this TCR beta chain was carried out in a study of cytomegalovirus exposure and HLA in healthy donors. This clone was detected only once. Trimming left V 4 bases short and J 0 bases short, with 19 bases between. Germline-derived CDR1 and CDR2 are SGDLS and YYNGEE. CDR3 size: 17 residues. Primers for the PCR totalled 60 Vbeta and 13 Jbeta. Profiled with immunoSEQ multiplex PCR; TCRdb holds only in-frame clones, not every one. In the table there are about 160,000 clones, 70% to 90% of which are singletons. V is TRBV9 and J is TRBJ2-5; D gene unclear. Sequences were obtained from PBMCs. The origin of this receptor is a woman between 18 and 29 years old in good health and CMV-seronegative. As DNA, the CDR3 is TGTGCCAGCAGCTCAAGAACAGTGGGTGGGTACCAAGAGACCCAGTACTTC. It specifies CASSSRTVGGYQETQYF.